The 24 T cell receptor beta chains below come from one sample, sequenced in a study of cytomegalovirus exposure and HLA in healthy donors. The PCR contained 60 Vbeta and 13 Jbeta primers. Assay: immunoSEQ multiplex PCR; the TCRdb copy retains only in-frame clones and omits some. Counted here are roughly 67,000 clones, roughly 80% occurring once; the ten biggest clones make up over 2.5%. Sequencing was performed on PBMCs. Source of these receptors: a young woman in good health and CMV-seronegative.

The CDR3 DNA follows: TGTGCCAGCAGCCAGGGTTGGGGCGAGCAGTACTTC. Protein product: CASSQGWGEQYF. The rearrangement uses TRBV25-1 and TRBJ2-7; D possibly corresponds to TRBD1 (5 bases). V lost 6 bases and J 6 bases, leaving 12 bases between the germline ends. Germline loops: CDR1 MGHDK, CDR2 SYGVNS. This CDR3 contains 12 residues.

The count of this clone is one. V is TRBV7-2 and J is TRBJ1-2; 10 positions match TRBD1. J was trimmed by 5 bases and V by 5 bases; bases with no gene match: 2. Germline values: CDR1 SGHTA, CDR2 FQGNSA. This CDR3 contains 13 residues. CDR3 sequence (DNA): TGTGCCAGCAGCCGACAGGGGGCTTATGGCTACACCTTC. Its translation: CASSRQGAYGYTF.

The CDR3 region has the DNA TGTGCCAGCAGCCTGGACAGGGGCACAGATACGCAGTATTTT. It yields the protein CASSLDRGTDTQYF. J is TRBJ2-3 and V is TRBV5-4; 8 bases agree with TRBD1. After removal of 4 bases from V and 1 base from J, the junction contained 2 bases not matched to a gene. The germline CDR1 and CDR2 sequences are SGHNT and YYREEE (reference sequence). The CDR3 sequence is 14 residues long.

CDR3 residues: CASSVPSGGSEQYF. The DNA of the CDR3 is TGTGCCAGCAGTGTGCCTAGCGGGGGGTCCGAGCAGTACTTC. The chain combines TRBV25-1 with TRBJ2-7; 11 positions agree with TRBD2. CDR3 size: 14 residues. In germline, CDR1 is MGHDK, CDR2 SYGVNS. Germline trimming cut 4 bases from V and 6 bases from J; bases unmatched to any gene: 5.

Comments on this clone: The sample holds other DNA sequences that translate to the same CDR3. CDR3 nucleotide sequence: TGTGCCAGCAGCGTAGGAGGGAGCTCCTACGAGCAGTACTTC. Residues: CASSVGGSSYEQYF. The chain employs TRBV9 and TRBJ2-7; weak D call: TRBD2 (5 bases). Trimming shortened V by 0 bases and J by 0 bases, and 7 bases separated the two germline ends. The germline V gene encodes CDR1 SGDLS and CDR2 YYNGEE. This CDR3 contains 14 residues.

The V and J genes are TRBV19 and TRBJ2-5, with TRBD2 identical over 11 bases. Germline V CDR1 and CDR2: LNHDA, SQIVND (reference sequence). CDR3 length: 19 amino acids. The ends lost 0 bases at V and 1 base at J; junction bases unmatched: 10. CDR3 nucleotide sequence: TGTGCCAGTAGTATAGATCGGCCTCGGACTAGCGGGCCCCAAGAGACCCAGTACTTC. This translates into CASSIDRPRTSGPQETQYF.

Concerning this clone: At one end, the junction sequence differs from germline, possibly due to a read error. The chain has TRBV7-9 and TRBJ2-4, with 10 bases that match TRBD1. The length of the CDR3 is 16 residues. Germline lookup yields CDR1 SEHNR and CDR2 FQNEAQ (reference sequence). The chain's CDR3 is CSSSFPTGGHRNIQYF. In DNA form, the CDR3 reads TGTTCCAGCAGCTTCCCGACAGGGGGCCATAGAAACATTCAGTACTTC.

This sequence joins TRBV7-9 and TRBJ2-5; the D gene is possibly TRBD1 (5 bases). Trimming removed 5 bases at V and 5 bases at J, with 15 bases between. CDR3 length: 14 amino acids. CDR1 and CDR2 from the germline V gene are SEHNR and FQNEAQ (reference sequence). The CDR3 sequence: CASSATGRDETQYF. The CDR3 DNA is TGTGCCAGCAGCGCCACGGGCAGGGATGAGACCCAGTACTTC.

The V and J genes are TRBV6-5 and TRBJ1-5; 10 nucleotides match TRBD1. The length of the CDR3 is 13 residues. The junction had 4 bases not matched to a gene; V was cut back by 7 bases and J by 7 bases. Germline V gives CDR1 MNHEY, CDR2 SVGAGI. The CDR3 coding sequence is TGTGCCAGCACCCTGGGACAGGGGCAGCCCCAGCATTTT. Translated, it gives CASTLGQGQPQHF.

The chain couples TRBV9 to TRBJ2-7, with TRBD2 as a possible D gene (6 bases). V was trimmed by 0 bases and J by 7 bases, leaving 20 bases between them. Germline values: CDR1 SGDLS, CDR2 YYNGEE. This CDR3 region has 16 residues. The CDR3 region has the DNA TGTGCCAGCAGCGTAGGGCGTCGGACTACCCGCGGAGAGCAGTACTTC. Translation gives CASSVGRRTTRGEQYF.

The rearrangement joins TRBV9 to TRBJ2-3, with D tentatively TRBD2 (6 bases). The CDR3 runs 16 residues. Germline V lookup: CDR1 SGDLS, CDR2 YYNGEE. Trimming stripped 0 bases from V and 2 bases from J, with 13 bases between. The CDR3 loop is CASSVVGGLNTDTQYF. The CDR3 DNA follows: TGTGCCAGCAGCGTAGTGGGGGGACTGAACACAGATACGCAGTATTTT.

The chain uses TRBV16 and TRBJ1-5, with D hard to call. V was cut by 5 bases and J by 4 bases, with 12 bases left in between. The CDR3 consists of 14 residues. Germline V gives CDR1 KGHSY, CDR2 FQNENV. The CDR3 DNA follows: TGTGCCAGCAGCGGCCCGGCGGAGAATCAGCCCCAGCATTTT. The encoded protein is CASSGPAENQPQHF.

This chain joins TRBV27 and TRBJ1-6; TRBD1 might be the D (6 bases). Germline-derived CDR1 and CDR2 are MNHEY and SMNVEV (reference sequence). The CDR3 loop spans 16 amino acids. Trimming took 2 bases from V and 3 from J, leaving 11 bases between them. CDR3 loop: CASSLRGGGYNSPLHF. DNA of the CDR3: TGTGCCAGCAGTTTAAGAGGGGGTGGCTATAATTCACCCCTCCACTTT.

The CDR3 loop reads CASSLGQGMRTDTQYF. In DNA form, the CDR3 reads TGCGCCAGCAGCTTGGGTCAGGGTATGAGGACAGATACGCAGTATTTT. The J gene is TRBJ2-3, the V gene TRBV5-1; possibly TRBD1 for D (5 bases). This CDR3 has 16 residues. Trimming stripped 0 bases from V and 3 bases from J, with 14 bases between. Germline loops: CDR1 SGHRS, CDR2 YFSETQ. Based on the CDR3 plus reference TRBV5-1 and TRBJ2-3, the full variable domain is KAGVTQTPRYLIKTRGQQVTLSCSPISGHRSVSWYQQTPGQGLQFLFEYFSETQRNKGNFPGRFSGRQFSNSRSEMNVSTLELGDSALYLCASSLGQGMRTDTQYFGPGTRLTVL.

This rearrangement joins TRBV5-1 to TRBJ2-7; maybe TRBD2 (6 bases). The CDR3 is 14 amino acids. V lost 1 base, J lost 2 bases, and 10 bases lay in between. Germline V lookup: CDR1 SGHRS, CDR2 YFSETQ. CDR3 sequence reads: CASSLYGGTYEQYF. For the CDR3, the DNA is TGCGCCAGCAGCTTGTACGGCGGGACCTACGAGCAGTACTTC.

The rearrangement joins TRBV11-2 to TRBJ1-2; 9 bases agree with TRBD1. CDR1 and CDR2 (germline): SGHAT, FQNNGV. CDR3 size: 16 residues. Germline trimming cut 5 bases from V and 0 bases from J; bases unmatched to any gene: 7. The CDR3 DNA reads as TGTGCCAGCAGCCTGTTCGGGACAGGGACTAACTATGGCTACACCTTC. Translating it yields CASSLFGTGTNYGYTF.

The CDR3 sequence: CASSEGSSYEQYF. DNA of the CDR3: TGCGCCAGCAGTGAGGGCAGCTCCTACGAGCAGTACTTC. The genes are TRBV10-1 and TRBJ2-7; D uncertain. Germline CDR1 reads WNHNN; CDR2 reads SYGVQD (reference sequence). This CDR3 region has 13 residues. The V and J ends lost 2 bases and 0 bases respectively, with 5 bases between them.

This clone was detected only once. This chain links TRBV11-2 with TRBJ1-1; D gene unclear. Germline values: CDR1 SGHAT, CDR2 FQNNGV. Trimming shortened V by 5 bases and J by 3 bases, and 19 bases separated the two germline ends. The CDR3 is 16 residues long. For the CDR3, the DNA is TGTGCCAGCAGCCCTTATCGGCCCGAGGGCTACACTGAAGCTTTCTTT. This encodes CASSPYRPEGYTEAFF.

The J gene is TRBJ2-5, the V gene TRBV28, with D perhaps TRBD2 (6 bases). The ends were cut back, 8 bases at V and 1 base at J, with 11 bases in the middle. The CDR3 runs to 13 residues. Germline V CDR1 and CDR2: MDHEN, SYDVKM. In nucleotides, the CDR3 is TGTGCCAGCGCCAGGACTATCCAAGAGACCCAGTACTTC. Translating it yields CASARTIQETQYF.

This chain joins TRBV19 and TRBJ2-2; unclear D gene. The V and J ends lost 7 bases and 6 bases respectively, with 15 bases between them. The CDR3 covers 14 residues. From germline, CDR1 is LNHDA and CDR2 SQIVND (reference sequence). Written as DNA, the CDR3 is TGTGCCAGTACCAACCTGGTAGCTCCCGGGGAGCTGTTTTTT. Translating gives CASTNLVAPGELFF.

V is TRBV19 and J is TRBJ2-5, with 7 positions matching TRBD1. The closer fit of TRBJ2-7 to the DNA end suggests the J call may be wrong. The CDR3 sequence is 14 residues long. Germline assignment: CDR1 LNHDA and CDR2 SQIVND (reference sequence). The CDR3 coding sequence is TGTGCCAGTAGTGCAACAGGGGTTTCCTACGAGCAGTACTTC. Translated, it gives CASSATGVSYEQYF.

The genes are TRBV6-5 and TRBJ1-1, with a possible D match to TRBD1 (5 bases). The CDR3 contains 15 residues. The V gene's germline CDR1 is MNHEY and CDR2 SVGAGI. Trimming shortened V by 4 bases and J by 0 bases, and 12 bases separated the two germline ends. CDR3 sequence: CASSSDWGVNTEAFF. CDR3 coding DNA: TGTGCCAGCAGTTCCGACTGGGGGGTGAACACTGAAGCTTTCTTT.

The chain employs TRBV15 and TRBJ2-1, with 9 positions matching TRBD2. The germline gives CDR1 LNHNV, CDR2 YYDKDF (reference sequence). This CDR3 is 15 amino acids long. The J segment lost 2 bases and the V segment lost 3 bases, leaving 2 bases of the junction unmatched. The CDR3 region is CATSRPSGAYNEQFF. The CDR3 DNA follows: TGTGCCACCAGCAGGCCTAGCGGGGCCTACAATGAGCAGTTCTTC.

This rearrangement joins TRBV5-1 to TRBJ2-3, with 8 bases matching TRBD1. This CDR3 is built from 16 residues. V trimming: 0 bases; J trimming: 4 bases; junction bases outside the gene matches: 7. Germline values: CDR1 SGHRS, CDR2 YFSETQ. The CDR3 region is CASSLAVDRVADTQYF. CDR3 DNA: TGCGCCAGCAGCTTGGCCGTGGACAGGGTTGCAGATACGCAGTATTTT.